A selection of T cell receptor beta chains follows, all from one sample in a study of brain metastases from non-small cell lung cancer. Assay: immunoSEQ multiplex PCR; the TCRdb copy retains only in-frame clones and omits some. Among fewer than 15,000 clones listed, around four fifths were seen once. The sequencing input was primary lung tumor tissue. The receptor source for this set is a donor aged 40 or over with non-small cell lung cancer. CDR3s include the opening cysteine and the closing phenylalanine or tryptophan. Fields, in order: D gene, J gene, CDR3 length, clone size, V gene, CDR3 protein, CDR3 DNA. A D gene is named only where the DNA matches it firmly. Clone size, where shown, is once, few, many, or a class for clones that have expanded.

>NA|TRBJ2-7|13|NA|TRBV29-1
CSVVASNTYEQYF
TGCAGCGTTGTCGCATCCAACACCTACGAGCAGTACTTC
>NA|TRBJ2-2|15|NA|TRBV10-3
CAISATKSNTGELFF
TGTGCCATCAGTGCGACAAAATCGAACACCGGGGAGCTGTTTTTT
>NA|TRBJ2-7|14|NA|TRBV7-2
CASSFGGSTYEQYF
TGTGCCAGCAGCTTTGGGGGATCTACCTACGAGCAGTACTTC
>NA|TRBJ1-2|13|NA|TRBV6-1
CASSETGNYGYTF
TGTGCCAGTAGTGAAACAGGGAACTATGGCTACACCTTC
>TRBD1|TRBJ2-7|11|NA|TRBV20-1
CSTRGPGQVEF
TGCAGTACTAGGGGTCCGGGACAGGTCGAATTC
>NA|TRBJ1-6|19|NA|TRBV7-9
CASSLGIGVSSSYNSPLHF
TGTGCCAGCAGCTTAGGGATTGGGGTCTCCAGCTCCTATAATTCACCCCTCCACTTT
>TRBD1|TRBJ2-1|16|NA|TRBV5-1
CASSSGGGTGTNEQFF
TGCGCCAGCAGCTCGGGGGGTGGGACAGGGACAAATGAGCAGTTCTTC
>NA|TRBJ2-1|13|NA|TRBV9
CASGTGAGNEQFF
TGTGCCAGCGGAACGGGGGCGGGGAATGAGCAGTTCTTC
>TRBD1|TRBJ1-1|13|NA|TRBV29-1
CSVSGQANTEAFF
TGCAGCGTCTCGGGACAGGCGAACACTGAAGCTTTCTTT
>TRBD1|TRBJ1-6|15|NA|TRBV5-1
CANSPDGQGNSPLHF
TGCGCCAACAGCCCCGACGGACAGGGGAATTCACCCCTCCACTTT
>NA|TRBJ2-1|15|NA|TRBV24-1
CATSGTRVPYNEQFF
TGTGCCACGTCCGGGACCCGGGTCCCCTACAATGAGCAGTTCTTC
>NA|TRBJ1-2|11|NA|TRBV20-1
CSARVGYGYTF
TGCAGTGCTAGAGTAGGGTATGGCTACACCTTC
>TRBD2|TRBJ2-1|15|NA|TRBV6-5
CASSYSGGAFNEQFF
TGTGCCAGCAGTTATAGCGGGGGGGCCTTCAATGAGCAGTTCTTC
>TRBD1|TRBJ2-7|17|NA|TRBV7-6
CASSPRPPGQGYYEQYF
TGTGCCAGCAGCCCCCGCCCCCCGGGACAGGGATACTACGAGCAGTACTTC
>TRBD2|TRBJ2-1|14|NA|TRBV11-1
CAAGGQGTYNEQFF
TGTGCCGCGGGGGGTCAGGGGACCTACAATGAGCAGTTCTTC
>TRBD1|TRBJ1-1|11|NA|TRBV19
CASSDRGEAFF
TGTGCCAGTAGCGACAGGGGTGAAGCTTTCTTT
>NA|TRBJ1-3|12|NA|TRBV6-5
CASRNSGNTIYF
TGTGCCAGCCGGAACTCTGGAAACACCATATATTTT
>NA|TRBJ1-2|13|NA|TRBV10-3
CAISDRGHYGYTF
TGTGCCATCAGTGACAGGGGCCACTATGGCTACACCTTC
>NA|TRBJ2-3|13|NA|TRBV5-5
CANRVGGQDTQYF
TGTGCCAACAGGGTGGGAGGGCAAGATACGCAGTATTTT
>NA|TRBJ1-2|12|NA|TRBV7-2
CASSSTYYGYTF
TGTGCCAGCAGCTCCACTTACTATGGCTACACCTTC
>NA|TRBJ2-1|13|NA|TRBV15
CATGTGNYNEQFF
TGTGCCACGGGAACAGGTAACTACAATGAGCAGTTCTTC
>NA|TRBJ1-6|16|NA|TRBV5-1
CASSLSSGRHNSPLHF
TGCGCCAGCAGTCTGAGCTCCGGGAGGCATAATTCACCCCTCCACTTT
>NA|TRBJ1-2|13|NA|TRBV27
CASTLPPNYGYTF
TGTGCCAGCACCCTACCCCCCAACTATGGCTACACCTTC
>NA|TRBJ2-5|12|NA|TRBV6-5
CASSLDSVTQYF
TGTGCCAGCAGTCTCGACTCGGTGACCCAGTACTTC
>NA|TRBJ1-6|14|NA|TRBV5-1
CASSLGQGSSPLHF
TGCGCCAGCAGCTTGGGCCAGGGAAGCTCACCCCTCCACTTT
>NA|TRBJ1-1|12|NA|TRBV19
CASSISVREAFF
TGTGCCAGTAGTATCTCAGTCCGTGAAGCTTTCTTT
>NA|TRBJ1-1|14|NA|TRBV6-5
CASSYQRLNTEAFF
TGTGCCAGCAGTTACCAACGATTGAACACTGAAGCTTTCTTT
>NA|TRBJ1-6|17|once|TRBV27
CASSLVPGEAYNSPLHF
TGTGCCAGCAGTTTAGTTCCAGGGGAGGCCTATAATTCACCCCTCCACTTT
>NA|TRBJ1-1|13|NA|TRBV20-1
CSAIDYRNTEAFF
TGCAGTGCTATTGACTACAGGAACACTGAAGCTTTCTTT
>NA|TRBJ2-1|11|NA|TRBV7-6
CASSPGGEQFF
TGTGCCAGCAGCCCCGGGGGTGAGCAGTTCTTC
>NA|TRBJ1-2|14|NA|TRBV3-1/TRBV3-2
CASSQGAGNGGYTF
TGTGCCAGCAGCCAAGGGGCGGGGAATGGTGGCTACACCTTC
>NA|TRBJ1-1|12|NA|TRBV5-8
CASSGDGGEAFF
TGTGCCAGCAGCGGGGACGGCGGTGAAGCTTTCTTT
>NA|TRBJ2-2|12|few|TRBV3-1/TRBV3-2
CASSHYGRELFF
TGTGCCAGCAGCCACTATGGCCGGGAGCTGTTTTTT
>TRBD1|TRBJ1-6|16|NA|TRBV9
CASSPCDRGNNSPLHF
TGTGCCAGCAGCCCCTGCGACAGGGGGAATAATTCACCCCTCCACTTT
>NA|TRBJ2-2|15|NA|TRBV9
CASSVSGRNTGELFF
TGTGCCAGCAGCGTGTCGGGGCGAAACACCGGGGAGCTGTTTTTT
>NA|TRBJ2-2|16|few|TRBV18
CASSPSGHLNTGELFF
TGTGCCAGCTCACCCTCGGGACATCTGAACACCGGGGAGCTGTTTTTT
>NA|TRBJ1-1|13|NA|TRBV6-2/TRBV6-3
CASSSPDPSAAFF
TGTGCCAGCAGTTCTCCCGATCCCTCGGCGGCTTTCTTT
>NA|TRBJ2-5|11|NA|TRBV20-1
CSAARGATQYF
TGCAGTGCAGCGAGGGGGGCTACCCAGTACTTC
>NA|TRBJ1-1|14|NA|TRBV5-6
CASSPWVSNTEAFF
TGTGCCAGCAGCCCCTGGGTCTCTAACACTGAAGCTTTCTTT
>TRBD2|TRBJ2-7|14|NA|TRBV30
CAWKPGGALYEQYF
TGTGCCTGGAAGCCCGGGGGGGCCCTCTACGAGCAGTACTTC
>NA|TRBJ2-2|16|NA|TRBV7-3
CASSLQPGVNTGELFF
TGTGCCAGCAGCTTACAGCCAGGCGTGAACACCGGGGAGCTGTTTTTT
>NA|TRBJ1-1|13|once|TRBV5-5
CASSPEAYTEAFF
TGTGCCAGCAGCCCTGAAGCTTACACTGAAGCTTTCTTT
>NA|TRBJ1-3|14|NA|TRBV29-1
CGIQALSSGNTIYF
TGCGGTATACAGGCGCTCAGCTCTGGAAACACCATATATTTT
>TRBD1|TRBJ1-4|17|NA|TRBV5-4
CASSNPGQGAWGEKLFF
TGTGCCAGCAGCAATCCGGGACAGGGGGCATGGGGTGAAAAACTGTTTTTT
>NA|TRBJ1-3|14|NA|TRBV2
CASSARTAGNTIYF
TGTGCCAGCAGTGCACGGACAGCTGGAAACACCATATATTTT
>NA|TRBJ1-1|12|NA|TRBV6-5
CAATDMNTEAFF
TGTGCCGCAACAGACATGAACACTGAAGCTTTCTTT
>NA|TRBJ1-3|17|NA|TRBV7-9
CASSSRGGGSSGNTIYF
TGTGCCAGCAGCTCCCGAGGGGGAGGGAGCTCTGGAAACACCATATATTTT